The rows below give T cell receptor beta chains drawn from one sample of a study of CD8 T cells in Susac syndrome. TCRdb reprocessed the immunoSEQ multiplex PCR reads via MiXCR and lists one record per CDR3 protein. The sample comprises 200,000 or so distinct CDR3 sequences, 90% to 95% of which are singletons, and 0.085% to 0.095% rests with the top ten. Material for sequencing was CD4+ T cells from PBMCs. These receptor sequences come from a human donor with multiple sclerosis. CDR3s include the opening cysteine and the closing phenylalanine or tryptophan. A D gene is named only where the DNA matches it firmly. Expanded clones are given a class, and other clones once, few, many or no size at all.

V	D	J	size	CDR3	DNA
TRBV7-8	NA	TRBJ2-7	NA	CASSLLYGARAYEQYF	TGTGCCAGCAGCTTATTATATGGAGCGAGGGCCTACGAGCAGTACTTC
TRBV30	NA	TRBJ2-3	NA	CAWSVQGDTQYF	TGTGCCTGGAGTGTACAGGGAGATACGCAGTATTTT
TRBV29-1	NA	TRBJ2-6	NA	CSVEAGANVLTF	TGCAGCGTAGAAGCTGGGGCCAACGTCCTGACTTTC
TRBV30	NA	TRBJ2-7	NA	CAASRGYEQYF	TGTGCCGCCAGCAGGGGCTACGAGCAGTACTTC
TRBV5-1	NA	TRBJ2-1	NA	CASSWEGRYSEQFF	TGCGCCAGCAGCTGGGAAGGACGTTACAGTGAGCAGTTCTTC
TRBV9	NA	TRBJ2-7	once	CASSVDGRQGYEQYF	TGTGCCAGCAGCGTAGATGGAAGGCAGGGCTACGAGCAGTACTTC
TRBV18	TRBD2	TRBJ2-1	NA	CASSTTSGRGHEQFF	TGTGCCAGCTCAACGACTAGCGGGAGGGGCCATGAGCAGTTCTTC
TRBV20-1	NA	TRBJ1-2	NA	CSATLGGGYGYTF	TGCAGTGCAACACTGGGGGGAGGATATGGCTACACCTTC
TRBV5-4	NA	TRBJ2-2	NA	CASSFSGERERFF	TGTGCCAGCAGCTTTTCGGGGGAAAGGGAGCGGTTTTTT
TRBV30	TRBD2	TRBJ2-3	NA	CALERASGPRVVDTQYF	TGTGCCCTGGAGAGGGCTAGCGGGCCCCGAGTGGTAGATACGCAGTATTTT
TRBV9	TRBD1	TRBJ1-5	NA	CASSVGQGSNQPQHF	TGTGCCAGCAGCGTAGGACAGGGGAGCAATCAGCCCCAGCATTTT
TRBV12-3/TRBV12-4	TRBD1	TRBJ2-1	NA	CASSRQGLRNEQFF	TGTGCCAGCAGCCGACAGGGGTTACGCAATGAGCAGTTCTTC
TRBV24-1	NA	TRBJ2-3	NA	CATSDRLGRGGDTQYF	TGTGCCACCAGTGATCGCCTAGGGCGAGGGGGAGATACGCAGTATTTT
TRBV5-6	NA	TRBJ2-3	few	CASSLWSDTQYF	TGTGCCAGCAGCTTGTGGTCAGATACGCAGTATTTT
TRBV29-1	NA	TRBJ1-2	NA	CSVEQENYGYTF	TGCAGCGTTGAACAGGAGAACTATGGCTACACCTTC
TRBV2	TRBD1	TRBJ1-2	NA	CASSAQDRGYGYTF	TGTGCCAGCAGTGCCCAGGACAGGGGTTATGGCTACACCTTC
TRBV20-1	TRBD1	TRBJ2-5	few	CSARVGTGQETQYF	TGCAGTGCTAGAGTCGGGACAGGGCAAGAGACCCAGTACTTC
TRBV3-1	NA	TRBJ2-3	NA	CASSQEPASADTQYF	TGTGCCAGCAGCCAAGAACCAGCGAGCGCAGATACGCAGTATTTT
TRBV30	NA	TRBJ1-1	NA	CAWRLNMNTEAFF	TGTGCCTGGAGGCTAAATATGAACACTGAAGCTTTCTTT
TRBV19	NA	TRBJ2-1	NA	CASSISGTPSGGQFF	TGTGCCAGTAGTATTAGTGGGACCCCAAGTGGGGGGCAGTTCTTC
TRBV5-6	TRBD2	TRBJ2-3	NA	CASSPPGLADTDTQYF	TGTGCCAGCAGCCCCCCGGGACTAGCGGACACAGATACGCAGTATTTT
TRBV4-2	NA	TRBJ2-3	NA	CASSQVPLGGAATDTQYF	TGTGCCAGCAGCCAAGTTCCCTTAGGAGGGGCGGCTACAGATACGCAGTATTTT
TRBV24-1	TRBD1	TRBJ2-5	NA	CATSDWGQGGMETQYF	TGTGCCACCAGTGATTGGGGACAGGGTGGGATGGAGACCCAGTACTTC
TRBV6-5	NA	TRBJ2-5	once	CASSSPRTGNWEETQYF	TGTGCCAGCAGTTCCCCTAGAACAGGGAACTGGGAAGAGACCCAGTACTTC
TRBV11-2	NA	TRBJ2-6	NA	CASIPLGVLTGGANVLTF	TGTGCCAGCATCCCTTTGGGGGTGCTGACGGGAGGGGCCAACGTCCTGACTTTC
TRBV7-9	NA	TRBJ1-2	NA	CASSFLVDGYGYTF	TGTGCCAGCAGCTTCTTAGTGGATGGCTATGGCTACACCTTC
TRBV5-1	NA	TRBJ1-1	NA	CASSPGHLGSEAFF	TGCGCCAGCAGCCCGGGACACCTCGGGAGTGAAGCTTTCTTT
TRBV27	TRBD1	TRBJ1-5	NA	CASSSGDRGGSNQPQHF	TGTGCCAGCAGTTCCGGGGACAGGGGAGGGAGCAATCAGCCCCAGCATTTT
TRBV7-2	NA	TRBJ2-7	NA	CASSTYVTSFYEQYF	TGTGCCAGCAGCACTTATGTTACTAGTTTCTACGAGCAGTACTTC
TRBV20-1	NA	TRBJ2-3	NA	CSAMFTTDTQYF	TGCAGTGCTATGTTCACCACAGATACGCAGTATTTT
TRBV13	NA	TRBJ2-6	NA	CASSPGPVGANVLTF	TGTGCCAGCAGCCCGGGGCCTGTTGGGGCCAACGTCCTGACTTTC
TRBV15	NA	TRBJ1-5	NA	CATSRDRDPLLGNQPQHF	TGTGCCACCAGCAGAGATCGTGATCCCTTGCTTGGGAATCAGCCCCAGCATTTT
TRBV12-3/TRBV12-4	NA	TRBJ2-2	NA	CASSLGFLTTGELFF	TGTGCCAGCAGTTTAGGCTTCTTGACTACCGGGGAGCTGTTTTTT
TRBV29-1	NA	TRBJ2-7	once	CSVDQGASSYEQYF	TGCAGCGTTGATCAGGGCGCGAGCTCCTACGAGCAGTACTTC
TRBV5-1	NA	TRBJ1-2	NA	CASSLYRSNYGYTF	TGCGCCAGCAGCTTATACCGTTCTAACTATGGCTACACCTTC
TRBV2	NA	TRBJ2-1	NA	CASSEMAGKQFF	TGTGCCAGCAGTGAAATGGCGGGAAAGCAGTTCTTC
TRBV9	NA	TRBJ1-5	NA	CASSPGGIVQPQHF	TGTGCCAGCAGCCCCGGGGGTATTGTTCAGCCCCAGCATTTT
TRBV30	NA	TRBJ2-4	NA	CAWSIPGARGIQYF	TGTGCCTGGAGCATCCCAGGGGCTCGGGGCATTCAGTACTTC
TRBV29-1	NA	TRBJ2-3	NA	CSVEVGPTDTQYF	TGCAGCGTTGAAGTCGGACCTACAGATACGCAGTATTTT
TRBV15	TRBD1	TRBJ2-5	NA	CATSRDLGQGLRETQYF	TGTGCCACCAGCAGAGATCTTGGACAGGGTTTAAGGGAGACCCAGTACTTC
TRBV27	TRBD1	TRBJ1-2	once	CASSFRQGYGGYTF	TGTGCCAGCAGTTTTCGACAGGGCTATGGAGGCTACACCTTC
TRBV30	NA	TRBJ2-7	few	CAWESFYEQYF	TGTGCCTGGGAGTCTTTCTACGAGCAGTACTTC
TRBV20-1	NA	TRBJ1-1	NA	CSARRSGTVAFF	TGCAGTGCTAGACGATCGGGGACCGTGGCTTTCTTT
TRBV5-4	NA	TRBJ2-7	NA	CASSFLVQRDEQYF	TGTGCCAGCAGCTTTCTTGTCCAGCGCGACGAGCAGTACTTC
TRBV3-1	NA	TRBJ2-7	NA	CASSPSRVGEQYF	TGTGCCAGCAGCCCTAGTCGGGTCGGCGAGCAGTACTTC
TRBV7-9	TRBD1	TRBJ2-3	NA	CASHRTGFTDTQYF	TGTGCCAGCCACAGGACAGGGTTTACAGATACGCAGTATTTT
TRBV20-1	TRBD2	TRBJ2-2	NA	CSASGTSGYTGELFF	TGCAGTGCTAGCGGGACTAGCGGGTACACCGGGGAGCTGTTTTTT
TRBV7-9	NA	TRBJ2-7	NA	CASSLAGGSGEQYF	TGTGCCAGCAGCTTAGCGGGAGGTTCGGGGGAGCAGTACTTC
TRBV24-1	TRBD2	TRBJ2-5	NA	CATSDYPSGYQETQYF	TGTGCCACCAGTGATTATCCTAGCGGATACCAAGAGACCCAGTACTTC
TRBV11-2	NA	TRBJ2-6	NA	CAVADSGANVLTF	TGTGCCGTCGCCGACTCTGGGGCCAACGTCCTGACTTTC
TRBV2	NA	TRBJ2-7	NA	CASSPTTTIEQYF	TGTGCCAGCAGTCCGACTACCACGATCGAGCAGTACTTC
TRBV7-9	TRBD2	TRBJ2-1	NA	CASSTAGAHEQFF	TGTGCCAGCAGCACAGCGGGAGCGCATGAGCAGTTCTTC
TRBV6-6	NA	TRBJ2-1	NA	CASRPRTGNNEQFF	TGTGCCAGCAGGCCCCGTACAGGGAACAATGAGCAGTTCTTC
TRBV3-1	NA	TRBJ2-2	NA	CASSPSGWGTGELFF	TGTGCCAGCAGCCCCTCAGGGTGGGGCACCGGGGAGCTGTTTTTT